This T cell receptor beta chain was recorded in a study of blood T cell repertoires in COVID-19. Study-level information: Some COVID-19 samples were acute and others convalescent; all came from the United States, Italy and Spain. T cells, B-cell-depleted T cells, or PBMCs supplied cDNA or gDNA.

V lost 0 bases, J lost 1 base, and 6 bases lay in between. The CDR3 totals 14 residues. Germline CDR1 is KGHSH and CDR2 is LQKENI. Per the authors' pipeline: Estimated nucleated cell counts came from reference gene primer amplification. Sequenced by immunoSEQ multiplex PCR; TCRdb stores in-frame clones only, minus some. The V and J calls and the clone size are those of that table, but D and trimming were determined from the DNA. The profile shows approximately 250,000 clones, about 80% of them singletons. The source is a human donor in a cohort sampled during active COVID-19. The sample was peripheral blood. The V gene is TRBV18, the J gene TRBJ1-2; no firm D call. CDR3 loop: CASSPPSVNYGYTF. The CDR3 DNA follows: TGTGCCAGCTCACCACCATCAGTTAACTATGGCTACACCTTC.